The rows below give T cell receptor beta chains drawn from one sample of a study of shared clonotypes between healthy human individuals. Sequencing was performed with immunoSEQ multiplex PCR; in TCRdb, only in-frame clones are kept and a portion is missing. The sample yields approximately 1,000,000 clones, 77% seen once. The sample consisted of memory CD4+ T cells from PBMCs. Source of these receptors: a man younger than 30 in good health. Some clones in this sample may be carry-over from other donors' samples. CDR3s include the opening cysteine and the closing phenylalanine or tryptophan. Fields, in order: CDR3 length, V gene, clone size, J gene, D gene, CDR3 DNA, CDR3 protein. The D gene is left open where the match is weak. Clone size appears in some rows only: once, few, many, or a class for an expanded clone.

13	TRBV4-3	once	TRBJ2-3	.	TGCGCCAGCAGCCAAGGGGCCGCAGATACGCAGTATTTT	CASSQGAADTQYF
13	TRBV28	.	TRBJ2-5	.	TGTGCCAGCAAGAGACGGCTTCAAGGTACCCAGTACTTC	CASKRRLQGTQYF
11	TRBV10-3	.	TRBJ2-5	.	TGTGCCATCAGTGAGTCTAAGACCCAGTACTTC	CAISESKTQYF
14	TRBV7-6	few	TRBJ1-4	.	TGTGCCAGCAGCTTAGGTCCACGCGCCCAAAAACTGTTTTTT	CASSLGPRAQKLFF
15	TRBV5-4	.	TRBJ2-1	TRBD1	TGTGCCAGCAGCTTTGGACAGGGGCTTTACAATGAGCAGTTCTTC	CASSFGQGLYNEQFF
14	TRBV11-2	.	TRBJ1-3	.	TGTGCCAGCAGCTTAGACAGCTTTGGAAACACCATATATTTT	CASSLDSFGNTIYF
18	TRBV11-2	.	TRBJ1-3	.	TGTGCCAGCAGCTCACTGCAGACAGGATCTTACTCTGGAAACACCATATATTTT	CASSSLQTGSYSGNTIYF
15	TRBV28	once	TRBJ2-3	TRBD1	TGTGCCAGCAGGGCCGGGACAGGGAGGCCAGATACGCAGTATTTT	CASRAGTGRPDTQYF
15	TRBV7-6	.	TRBJ2-1	.	TGTGCCAGCAGCCTTAGCGCCGGAGGCCGCAATGAGCAGTTCTTC	CASSLSAGGRNEQFF
15	TRBV6-6	.	TRBJ1-2	.	TGTGCCAGCAGCCACCAGAGGACAGTCAACTATGGCTACACCTTC	CASSHQRTVNYGYTF
14	TRBV5-1	.	TRBJ2-3	.	TGCGCCAGCAGCTTCAGACAGGGCACAGATACGCAGTATTTT	CASSFRQGTDTQYF
15	TRBV18	.	TRBJ1-5	TRBD1	TGTGCCAGCTCACCCTCCGGGACAGGGAACCAGCCCCAGCATTTT	CASSPSGTGNQPQHF
15	TRBV11-2	.	TRBJ2-3	.	TGTGCCAGCAGCTTTGTGGCGGGGCCCACAGATACGCAGTATTTT	CASSFVAGPTDTQYF
14	TRBV7-3	few	TRBJ2-3	.	TGTGCCAGCAGCCCGGACAGCTTCACAGATACGCAGTATTTT	CASSPDSFTDTQYF
16	TRBV5-8	.	TRBJ2-7	TRBD2	TGTGCCAGCAGCTTACCCCGGACTAGTCGTGGTTACGAGCAGTACTTC	CASSLPRTSRGYEQYF
16	TRBV7-8	.	TRBJ2-2	.	TGTGCCAGCAGCTTATCCAGACTAGGTTACACCGGGGAGCTGTTTTTT	CASSLSRLGYTGELFF
16	TRBV7-2	once	TRBJ2-3	TRBD2	TGTGCCAGCAGCTTAAAACTAGCGGGAGAAGCAGATACGCAGTATTTT	CASSLKLAGEADTQYF
13	TRBV6-6	.	TRBJ1-1	.	TGTGCCAGCAATATACAGGGTAAAACTGAAGCTTTCTTT	CASNIQGKTEAFF
14	TRBV2	.	TRBJ2-7	TRBD1	TGTGCCAGCAGCCATAGGACAGGTGGCGACGAGCAGTACTTC	CASSHRTGGDEQYF
17	TRBV15	.	TRBJ1-2	TRBD1	TGTGCCACCAGCAGCAACCCGGGACAGGGGGCTTTCTATGGCTACACCTTC	CATSSNPGQGAFYGYTF
15	TRBV7-3	.	TRBJ2-3	.	TGTGCCAGCAGCTTACAAAAGGCAGGGACAGATACGCAGTATTTT	CASSLQKAGTDTQYF
15	TRBV7-9	.	TRBJ2-5	.	TGTGCCAGCAGCCCCCGGGGGCTAGAGCAAGAGACCCAGTACTTC	CASSPRGLEQETQYF
13	TRBV5-1	.	TRBJ2-1	.	TGCGCCAGCAACTTCGGGGTTAACAATGAGCAGTTCTTC	CASNFGVNNEQFF
15	TRBV7-6	.	TRBJ2-7	TRBD2	TGTGCCAGCAGCTTAGATACTAGCGGGGCCTACGAGCAGTACTTC	CASSLDTSGAYEQYF
10	TRBV30	.	TRBJ2-2	.	TGTGCCTCCCGCGACCAGGAGCTGTTTTTT	CASRDQELFF
16	TRBV5-1	.	TRBJ2-3	TRBD1	TGCGCCAGCAGCCCAAGAGCCGGGACAGGGGAGGATACGCAGTATTTT	CASSPRAGTGEDTQYF
13	TRBV6-6	few	TRBJ2-5	TRBD2	TGTGCCATCAAAGCGGGAGCGTCGGAGACCCAGTACTTC	CAIKAGASETQYF
13	TRBV18	.	TRBJ1-2	.	TGTGCCAGCTCGCCGGGAGGGGTCCAAGGCTACACCTTC	CASSPGGVQGYTF
16	TRBV7-9	.	TRBJ2-5	.	TGTGCCAGCAGCTTAGCTCCAGGACGGTCCAAAGAGACCCAGTACTTC	CASSLAPGRSKETQYF
15	TRBV5-1	.	TRBJ1-1	TRBD1	TGCGCCAGCAGCCGGGACAGGGTTGGAGGCACTGAAGCTTTCTTT	CASSRDRVGGTEAFF
18	TRBV4-1	once	TRBJ2-1	.	TGCGCCAGCAGCCACCCCTCTGCCGGGAGTACCGGCTACAATGAGCAGTTCTTC	CASSHPSAGSTGYNEQFF
12	TRBV11-2	.	TRBJ1-1	TRBD1	TGTGCCAGCAGCTTGGGAACAGGGGGAACTTTCTTT	CASSLGTGGTFF
14	TRBV5-1	.	TRBJ1-2	.	TGCGCCAGCAGCTTGGAGGCCCCCTCTCGTGGCTACACCTTC	CASSLEAPSRGYTF
14	TRBV2	.	TRBJ2-7	TRBD1	TGTGCCAGCAGATCTTACAGGGGGACCTACGAGCAGTACTTC	CASRSYRGTYEQYF
15	TRBV11-2	.	TRBJ2-3	TRBD1	TGTGCCAGCAGCTCCGGGACAGGGCCACCAGATACGCAGTATTTT	CASSSGTGPPDTQYF
15	TRBV7-8	.	TRBJ2-3	.	TGTGCCAGCAGCTCTAGGTCTGTAGACACAGATACGCAGTATTTT	CASSSRSVDTDTQYF
14	TRBV7-9	once	TRBJ2-3	.	TGTGCCAGCAGCTTAGGTGGGTTCCCAGATACGCAGTATTTT	CASSLGGFPDTQYF
16	TRBV14	.	TRBJ2-7	TRBD1	TGTGCCAGCAGCCAACCTCCGGGACAGGGTTTATACGAGCAGTACTTC	CASSQPPGQGLYEQYF
13	TRBV28	.	TRBJ2-7	.	TGTGCCAGCAGTCCGGGGACCCTTGGCGAGCAGTACTTC	CASSPGTLGEQYF
16	TRBV5-1	once	TRBJ2-3	.	TGCGCCAGCAGCCTCGGACTTCTCCGTGGCACAGATACGCAGTATTTT	CASSLGLLRGTDTQYF
15	TRBV2	.	TRBJ2-7	TRBD1	TGTGCCAGCAGTGGGGACAGGGGGCCCACCTACGAGCAGTACTTC	CASSGDRGPTYEQYF
16	TRBV4-1	.	TRBJ1-5	.	TGCGCCAGCAGCCCTGGCCCGGAGGGTTCATGGCAGCCCCAGCATTTT	CASSPGPEGSWQPQHF
14	TRBV5-3	.	TRBJ2-3	.	TGTGCCAGTAGCGAAGCCGGACACACAGATACGCAGTATTTT	CASSEAGHTDTQYF
15	TRBV5-1	.	TRBJ2-7	TRBD1	TGCGCCAGCAGCTTCGGGACAGGGTTTACCTACGAGCAGTACTTC	CASSFGTGFTYEQYF
14	TRBV7-3	.	TRBJ2-1	TRBD1	TGTGCCAGCAGCGCCGACAGGGATATGAATGAGCAGTTCTTC	CASSADRDMNEQFF
12	TRBV29-1	.	TRBJ1-3	TRBD1	TGCAGCGTGGGACAGTCCGGAAACACCATATATTTT	CSVGQSGNTIYF
15	TRBV9	.	TRBJ2-7	.	TGTGCCAGCAGCGTAGGAGGGGGATCTCTCTACGAGCAGTACTTC	CASSVGGGSLYEQYF
18	TRBV6-1	few	TRBJ2-3	TRBD1	TGTGCCAGCAGTGATACCCCCGGACAGGGGGGTAGGACAGATACGCAGTATTTT	CASSDTPGQGGRTDTQYF
13	TRBV7-2	.	TRBJ1-1	TRBD1	TGTGCCAGCAGCTTAAGGCAGGGGGCTGAAGCTTTCTTT	CASSLRQGAEAFF
14	TRBV28	few	TRBJ2-1	.	TGTGCCAGCAGTTCCCAAGGAAGGGACGGGGGACAGTTCTTC	CASSSQGRDGGQFF
15	TRBV7-3	.	TRBJ1-1	.	TGTGCCAGCAGCTTAACGGGCAGGGTGAACACTGAAGCTTTCTTT	CASSLTGRVNTEAFF
11	TRBV2	.	TRBJ2-2	.	TGTGCCAGCGGCCAGGCCGGGGAGCTGTTTTTT	CASGQAGELFF